These 13 T cell receptor beta chains were sequenced from one sample in a study of T cells in Graves' hyperthyroidism and ophthalmopathy. TCR beta CDR3 sequences were amplified from RNA transcripts. Initially, a first-round RT-PCR of the TCR CDR3 employed the HTBI primer set. Each CDR3 protein gets one entry after TCRdb re-called the multiplex PCR reads with MiXCR. This sample has about 640,000 distinct CDR3 sequences, with around 15% found just once. Sequenced input: blood. These receptors all stem from a woman aged 45 to 65 with Graves' ophthalmopathy.

This clonotype was counted ten times or more. The CDR3 DNA reads TGTGCCAGCAGCTTAGCGCTCGTCCCTAGCGTGTACAATGAGCAGTTCTTC. Residues: CASSLALVPSVYNEQFF. V is TRBV7-8 and J is TRBJ2-1; weak D call: TRBD2 (6 bases). Germline assignment: CDR1 SGHVS and CDR2 FQNEAQ. The V end lost 0 bases, the J end lost 4 bases, and 16 bases lay between the germline ends. This CDR3 spans 17 amino acids.

The sample holds many counts of this clonotype. CDR3 coding DNA: TGTGCCAGCAGCTGGGGAGGAGGCACTGAAGCTTTCTTT. This encodes CASSWGGGTEAFF. This sequence joins TRBV27 and TRBJ1-1; D gene uncertain. Germline assignment: CDR1 MNHEY and CDR2 SMNVEV (reference sequence). Trimming stripped 6 bases from V and 4 bases from J, with 12 bases between. The CDR3 has 13 residues.

This clonotype was counted many times. The chain joins TRBV7-2 to TRBJ2-5; TRBD1 or TRBD2 may be the D gene (5 bases each). Germline values: CDR1 SGHTA, CDR2 FQGNSA. V shed 5 bases and J shed 5 bases, with 21 bases lying between them. The CDR3 consists of 16 residues. The chain's CDR3 is CASSVLSGPVGETQYF. The CDR3 DNA reads as TGTGCCAGCAGCGTCCTATCGGGGCCGGTCGGGGAGACCCAGTACTTC.

This clonotype appeared a few times. V is TRBV9 and J is TRBJ2-1; D remains ambiguous. Germline V gene data show CDR1 as SGDLS and CDR2 as YYNGEE. The CDR3 consists of 15 residues. V was shortened by 0 bases and J by 3 bases, with 10 bases between the two germline ends. The CDR3 reads CASSVDEVYYNEQFF. The CDR3 region has the DNA TGTGCCAGCAGCGTAGACGAAGTCTACTACAATGAGCAGTTCTTC.

This clonotype was seen many times. The gene calls are TRBV27 and TRBJ2-7; 11 bases align to TRBD2. V lost 3 bases to trimming and J lost 2 bases; unmatched junction nucleotides: 6. CDR3 length: 16 amino acids. The germline CDR1 and CDR2 sequences are MNHEY and SMNVEV (reference sequence). The CDR3 is CASSLLTSGRPYEQYF. As DNA, the CDR3 is TGTGCCAGCAGTTTGCTTACTAGCGGGAGACCCTACGAGCAGTACTTC.

This clonotype was seen at least ten times. The J gene is TRBJ2-1, the V gene TRBV29-1; D perhaps matches TRBD1 (5 bases). The germline CDR1 and CDR2 sequences are SQVTM and ANQGSEA. This CDR3 has 15 amino acids. Trimming pared 1 base from V and 0 bases from J, leaving 10 bases between. This CDR3 is CSVEGTLSSYNEQFF. CDR3 in DNA: TGCAGCGTTGAAGGGACATTGAGCTCCTACAATGAGCAGTTCTTC.

This clonotype was counted at least ten times. V and J are TRBV28 and TRBJ2-7, with 7 positions matching TRBD1. V was clipped by 5 bases and J by 3 bases; unmatched bases: 7. The CDR3 is made up of 14 amino acids. The germline CDR1 and CDR2 sequences are MDHEN and SYDVKM. CDR3 sequence (DNA): TGTGCCAGCAGTCTCGCCGGGACAGACTACGAGCAGTACTTC. Protein: CASSLAGTDYEQYF. The full variable domain, with the rest looked up from reference TRBV28 and TRBJ2-7, is DVKVTQSSRYLVKRTGEKVFLECVQDMDHENMFWYRQDPGLGLRLIYFSYDVKMKEKGDIPEGYSVSREKKERFSLILESASTNQTSMYLCASSLAGTDYEQYFGPGTRLTVT.

This clonotype has ten or more counts. The chain uses TRBV20-1 and TRBJ2-3; 8 bases line up with TRBD2. Germline loops: CDR1 DFQATT, CDR2 SNEGSKA (reference sequence). This CDR3 region has 18 residues. The J segment lost 2 bases and the V segment lost 1 base, leaving 14 bases of the junction unmatched. The CDR3 DNA is TGCAGTGCTAGAGGCTCCCCCCCGGCTAGCGGGTTCACAGATACGCAGTATTTT. It is translated as CSARGSPPASGFTDTQYF.

This clonotype was observed many times. The chain joins TRBV28 to TRBJ1-6; 9 bases align to TRBD1. Looked up from germline, CDR1 is MDHEN and CDR2 is SYDVKM. This CDR3 is built from 15 residues. J was trimmed by 8 bases and V by 5 bases; bases with no gene match: 7. CDR3 bases: TGTGCCAGCAGTCCTCTACAGGGGGCTTATTCACCCCTCCACTTT. The encoded protein is CASSPLQGAYSPLHF. The variable domain in full, with the rest retrieved from reference TRBV28 and TRBJ1-6, is DVKVTQSSRYLVKRTGEKVFLECVQDMDHENMFWYRQDPGLGLRLIYFSYDVKMKEKGDIPEGYSVSREKKERFSLILESASTNQTSMYLCASSPLQGAYSPLHFGNGTRLTVT.

Points on this clonotype: A read error may be the cause here, since a much bigger clone is one base away. CDR3 DNA: TGCGGTGCTAGCGGGCAACTCACGGGCAATCAGCCCCAGCATTTT. This sequence encodes CGASGQLTGNQPQHF. The chain has TRBV20-1 and TRBJ1-5; D not resolved. This CDR3 region has 15 residues. CDR1 and CDR2 from the germline V gene are DFQATT and SNEGSKA (reference sequence).

The genes are TRBV14 and TRBJ2-2, with 13 bases aligning to TRBD2. The germline V gene has CDR1 SGHDN and CDR2 FVKESK. The CDR3 contains 18 residues. The ends lost 4 bases at V and 4 bases at J; junction bases unmatched: 9. Written as DNA, the CDR3 is TGTGCCAGCAGCCGCTATCTCGGACTAGCGGGAGTCACCGGGGAGCTGTTTTTT. Its protein is CASSRYLGLAGVTGELFF.

There are many counts of this clonotype. The rearrangement joins TRBV7-2 to TRBJ2-3; the D is unclear. The CDR3 has 16 residues. Trimming left V 2 bases short and J 0 bases short, with 12 bases between. The germline CDR1 and CDR2 sequences are SGHTA and FQGNSA. The CDR3 bases are TGTGCCAGCAGCTTATCCTTCCGGTACAGCACAGATACGCAGTATTTT. It encodes CASSLSFRYSTDTQYF.

This clonotype was seen at least ten times. The chain employs TRBV7-9 and TRBJ1-1, with D unresolved. In germline, CDR1 is SEHNR, CDR2 FQNEAQ (reference sequence). Trimming stripped 5 bases from V and 1 base from J, with 14 bases between. The CDR3 extends over 15 amino acids. CDR3 sequence reads: CASSPVSGRNTEAFF. The CDR3 DNA is TGTGCCAGCAGCCCTGTATCCGGGAGGAACACTGAAGCTTTCTTT.